This TCR beta chain was captured by sequencing in a study of radiotherapy plus CTLA-4 blockade in lung cancer. Patients with chemo-refractory metastatic non-small-cell lung cancer received focal radiation plus CTLA-4 blockade with ipilimumab. Findings and limits, study-wide: Expansion of tumor-derived TCR clones was observed in blood after radiotherapy plus ipilimumab.

J gave up 0 bases and V 4 bases, and 8 bases lay outside the gene matches. This CDR3 is 16 amino acids long. Germline V gene data show CDR1 as MDHEN and CDR2 as SYDVKM. Data came from immunoSEQ multiplex PCR; TCRdb stores just in-frame clones and leaves some out. The sample has approximately 80,000 clones; more than 60% are singletons. Concerning this clone: As yet, its antigen is unknown.

Source: peripheral blood, taken from a patient treated with radiotherapy plus ipilimumab. This chain uses TRBV28 with TRBJ2-7, with TRBD1 identical over 8 bases. The source of this sequence is a human donor with non-small cell lung cancer whose response to radiotherapy plus ipilimumab could not be evaluated. Some clones in this sample may be carry-over from other donors' samples. The CDR3 nucleotides read TGTGCCAGCAGTTCAATCGGGACAGGCCTCTCCTACGAGCAGTACTTC. It translates to CASSSIGTGLSYEQYF.